The rows below give T cell receptor beta chains drawn from one sample of a study of blood T cell repertoires in COVID-19. Sequencing used immunoSEQ multiplex PCR; TCRdb keeps in-frame clones, though not all of them. The sample includes under 75,000 clones, around 90% seen only once; the top ten take roughly 4%. Sequenced sample: peripheral blood. The origin of the receptors is a man aged 50 or older with active COVID-19. CDR3s include the opening cysteine and the closing phenylalanine or tryptophan. D genes are given only for firm matches. Expanded clones are given a class, and other clones once, few, many or no size at all.

abundance: NA
v_gene: TRBV27
d_gene: NA
j_gene: TRBJ2-5
CDR3nt: TGTGCCAGCAGCCGGTTGGGAGTGGGGGCAGAGACCCAGTACTTC
CDR3aa: CASSRLGVGAETQYF

abundance: NA
v_gene: TRBV7-9
d_gene: TRBD2
j_gene: TRBJ2-7
CDR3nt: TGTGCCAGCAACGGGGGGGTAGGACTAGATTCCTACGAGCAGTACTTC
CDR3aa: CASNGGVGLDSYEQYF

abundance: NA
v_gene: TRBV7-2
d_gene: TRBD1
j_gene: TRBJ2-7
CDR3nt: TGTGCCAGCAGCTTCCGGGACAGGGGCTACGAGCAGTACTTC
CDR3aa: CASSFRDRGYEQYF

abundance: NA
v_gene: TRBV5-1
d_gene: TRBD1
j_gene: TRBJ2-3
CDR3nt: TGCGCCAGCAGCTCACAGGGGGCGAGCCCGGATACGCAGTATTTT
CDR3aa: CASSSQGASPDTQYF

abundance: NA
v_gene: TRBV6-4
d_gene: TRBD2
j_gene: TRBJ2-1
CDR3nt: TGTGCCAGCAGTGCCGGGACTAGCGGGGGGGACAATGAGCAGTTCTTC
CDR3aa: CASSAGTSGGDNEQFF

abundance: many
v_gene: TRBV15
d_gene: TRBD1
j_gene: TRBJ1-3
CDR3nt: TGTGCCACCAACGGACCGGGACAGGTTCAAAATTTT
CDR3aa: CATNGPGQVQNF

abundance: NA
v_gene: TRBV9
d_gene: NA
j_gene: TRBJ1-4
CDR3nt: TGTGCCAGCAGCGTCAGGGGAACAACTAATGAAAAACTGTTTTTT
CDR3aa: CASSVRGTTNEKLFF

abundance: once
v_gene: TRBV7-2
d_gene: NA
j_gene: TRBJ1-1
CDR3nt: TGTGCCAGCAGCCTCCGCCGTACAGGGTTGAACACTGAAGCTTTCTTT
CDR3aa: CASSLRRTGLNTEAFF

abundance: few
v_gene: TRBV4-1
d_gene: TRBD1
j_gene: TRBJ1-2
CDR3nt: TGCGCCAGCAGCAACAGACAGGGGGAGGGCTACACCTTC
CDR3aa: CASSNRQGEGYTF

abundance: once
v_gene: TRBV19
d_gene: TRBD2
j_gene: TRBJ2-3
CDR3nt: TGTGCCAGTAGTTCTAGCGGAAGCACAGATACGCAGTATTTT
CDR3aa: CASSSSGSTDTQYF

abundance: NA
v_gene: TRBV5-5
d_gene: NA
j_gene: TRBJ1-5
CDR3nt: TGTGCCAGCAGCTTGGAGTGGACTCTCACTTATAGCAATCAGCCCCAGCATTTT
CDR3aa: CASSLEWTLTYSNQPQHF

abundance: NA
v_gene: TRBV5-1
d_gene: TRBD1
j_gene: TRBJ1-4
CDR3nt: TGCGCCAGCAGCTCGATCGGGACAGGGCAAGAAAAACTGTTTTTT
CDR3aa: CASSSIGTGQEKLFF

abundance: NA
v_gene: TRBV7-9
d_gene: NA
j_gene: TRBJ1-6
CDR3nt: TGTGCCAGCAGCGATGTGGGGACTCGAGGATCACCCCTCCACTTT
CDR3aa: CASSDVGTRGSPLHF

abundance: once
v_gene: TRBV6-5
d_gene: NA
j_gene: TRBJ2-7
CDR3nt: TGTGCCAGCAGAGGGCTAGCGACCTACGAGCAGTACTTC
CDR3aa: CASRGLATYEQYF

abundance: NA
v_gene: TRBV6-5
d_gene: TRBD1
j_gene: TRBJ2-1
CDR3nt: TGTGCCAGCAGCGACAGGGGGCAGTACAATGAGCAGTTCTTC
CDR3aa: CASSDRGQYNEQFF

abundance: NA
v_gene: TRBV6-1
d_gene: NA
j_gene: TRBJ2-3
CDR3nt: TGTGCCAGCAGTGAAGGCAGGGGGCGCCTGACGGGGGGCTTCACAGATACGCAGTATTTT
CDR3aa: CASSEGRGRLTGGFTDTQYF

abundance: NA
v_gene: TRBV12-3/TRBV12-4
d_gene: NA
j_gene: TRBJ2-7
CDR3nt: TGTGCCAGCAGTTTGGGGCTCGAGCAGTACTTC
CDR3aa: CASSLGLEQYF

abundance: NA
v_gene: TRBV18
d_gene: TRBD1
j_gene: TRBJ1-5
CDR3nt: TGTGCCAGCTCACTGGGACAGGGTAGCAATCAGCCCCAGCATTTT
CDR3aa: CASSLGQGSNQPQHF

abundance: NA
v_gene: TRBV12-3/TRBV12-4
d_gene: NA
j_gene: TRBJ1-2
CDR3nt: TGTGCCAGCGCCCCGGGGGTAGAATATGGCTACACCTTC
CDR3aa: CASAPGVEYGYTF

abundance: NA
v_gene: TRBV27
d_gene: NA
j_gene: TRBJ2-5
CDR3nt: TGTGCCAGCAGTTTCGAAGCGTTGGACTCCGCCCAAGAGACCCAGTACTTC
CDR3aa: CASSFEALDSAQETQYF

abundance: NA
v_gene: TRBV27
d_gene: NA
j_gene: TRBJ2-2
CDR3nt: TGTGCCAGCGCCCAGGGGCCCGGGCAGGGATATGCTGCCGGGGAGCTGTTTTTT
CDR3aa: CASAQGPGQGYAAGELFF

abundance: NA
v_gene: TRBV14
d_gene: NA
j_gene: TRBJ1-1
CDR3nt: TGTGCCAGCAGCCCCCGGACAGCCAACACTGAAGCTTTCTTT
CDR3aa: CASSPRTANTEAFF

abundance: NA
v_gene: TRBV3-1/TRBV3-2
d_gene: NA
j_gene: TRBJ2-3
CDR3nt: TGTGCCAGCAGCCACCGCGGGGCCAGCACAGATACGCAGTATTTT
CDR3aa: CASSHRGASTDTQYF

abundance: NA
v_gene: TRBV5-1
d_gene: NA
j_gene: TRBJ1-1
CDR3nt: TGCGCCAGCAGCTCGGATTCAGGGGTTCGGGACACTGAAGCTTTCTTT
CDR3aa: CASSSDSGVRDTEAFF

abundance: NA
v_gene: TRBV5-4
d_gene: TRBD2
j_gene: TRBJ2-3
CDR3nt: TGTGCCAGCAGCTTGGGGGTTGTAGCGGGGTCCACAGATACGCAGTATTTT
CDR3aa: CASSLGVVAGSTDTQYF

abundance: NA
v_gene: TRBV5-1
d_gene: TRBD1
j_gene: TRBJ2-2
CDR3nt: TGCGCCAGCAGCCCTTACAGGACAGGGAACACCGGGGAGCTGTTTTTT
CDR3aa: CASSPYRTGNTGELFF

abundance: NA
v_gene: TRBV19
d_gene: NA
j_gene: TRBJ1-4
CDR3nt: TGTGCCAGTAGTATTGGGGGGGGCCTAGGTGAAAAACTGTTTTTT
CDR3aa: CASSIGGGLGEKLFF

abundance: NA
v_gene: TRBV9
d_gene: TRBD2
j_gene: TRBJ2-1
CDR3nt: TGTGCCAGCAGCGTAGGTAGCGGGGGGCGCTACAATGAGCAGTTCTTC
CDR3aa: CASSVGSGGRYNEQFF

abundance: NA
v_gene: TRBV19
d_gene: TRBD2
j_gene: TRBJ2-1
CDR3nt: TGTGCCAGTAGTCCTCCTTTACTAGCGGGGGGGCCGTTCTATGAGCAGTTCTTC
CDR3aa: CASSPPLLAGGPFYEQFF

abundance: NA
v_gene: TRBV3-1/TRBV3-2
d_gene: NA
j_gene: TRBJ1-3
CDR3nt: TGTGCCAGCAGCCCTCAGACGGGGTCCGGTGGAAACACCATATATTTT
CDR3aa: CASSPQTGSGGNTIYF

abundance: NA
v_gene: TRBV2
d_gene: TRBD2
j_gene: TRBJ2-2
CDR3nt: TGTGCCAGCAGGAGGACTAGCGGGGTGAACACCGGGGAGCTGTTTTTT
CDR3aa: CASRRTSGVNTGELFF

abundance: NA
v_gene: TRBV11-2
d_gene: TRBD1
j_gene: TRBJ1-1
CDR3nt: TGTGCCAGCAGCTTAGGGACAGGGAGGACTGAAGCTTTCTTT
CDR3aa: CASSLGTGRTEAFF

abundance: NA
v_gene: TRBV9
d_gene: NA
j_gene: TRBJ1-1
CDR3nt: TGTGCCAGCAGCGTAGCGGCAGGTTCAATGAACACTGAAGCTTTCTTT
CDR3aa: CASSVAAGSMNTEAFF

abundance: NA
v_gene: TRBV11-2
d_gene: NA
j_gene: TRBJ2-7
CDR3nt: TGTGCCAGCAGCCCCTACTACGAGCAGTACTTC
CDR3aa: CASSPYYEQYF

abundance: NA
v_gene: TRBV10-3
d_gene: TRBD1
j_gene: TRBJ2-2
CDR3nt: TGTGCCATCAGGGACCTACAGGGGGCCCCCGACACCGGGGAGCTGTTTTTT
CDR3aa: CAIRDLQGAPDTGELFF

abundance: NA
v_gene: TRBV4-1
d_gene: NA
j_gene: TRBJ2-7
CDR3nt: TGCGCCAGCAGCCTACAGGGTGGCTACGAGCAGTACTTC
CDR3aa: CASSLQGGYEQYF

abundance: NA
v_gene: TRBV18
d_gene: NA
j_gene: TRBJ1-4
CDR3nt: TGTGCCAGCTCACCACAGTCAACAGCTACTAATGAAAAACTGTTTTTT
CDR3aa: CASSPQSTATNEKLFF

abundance: NA
v_gene: TRBV5-6
d_gene: NA
j_gene: TRBJ1-1
CDR3nt: TGTGCCAGCAGCTTGGACTGGAACACTGAAGCTTTCTTT
CDR3aa: CASSLDWNTEAFF

abundance: NA
v_gene: TRBV3-1/TRBV3-2
d_gene: NA
j_gene: TRBJ1-1
CDR3nt: TGTGCCAGCAGGCAATCTGAGGGCCACCCCGGAGCTTTCTTT
CDR3aa: CASRQSEGHPGAFF

abundance: NA
v_gene: TRBV7-7
d_gene: TRBD2
j_gene: TRBJ2-7
CDR3nt: TGTGCCAGCAGCTTAGACGGGGGGGCCGAGCAGTACTTC
CDR3aa: CASSLDGGAEQYF

abundance: NA
v_gene: TRBV6-2/TRBV6-3
d_gene: TRBD2
j_gene: TRBJ2-3
CDR3nt: TGTGCCAGCAGTTACCCGCGGGGGGGCCTAAGAGATACGCAGTATTTT
CDR3aa: CASSYPRGGLRDTQYF

abundance: NA
v_gene: TRBV12-3/TRBV12-4
d_gene: NA
j_gene: TRBJ2-3
CDR3nt: TGTGCCAGCAGTTCCCAAAATACGCAGTATTTT
CDR3aa: CASSSQNTQYF

abundance: NA
v_gene: TRBV19
d_gene: NA
j_gene: TRBJ1-2
CDR3nt: TGTGCCAGTAGTATAGATACGGAGCGCTTTGGCTACACCTTC
CDR3aa: CASSIDTERFGYTF

abundance: NA
v_gene: TRBV4-2
d_gene: NA
j_gene: TRBJ1-1
CDR3nt: TGTGCCAGCAGCCAAGAGTGGACAGTCATGAACACTGAAGCTTTCTTT
CDR3aa: CASSQEWTVMNTEAFF

abundance: NA
v_gene: TRBV5-6
d_gene: NA
j_gene: TRBJ2-2
CDR3nt: TGTGCCAGCAGCCGTTCGCTAGGACAGTGGACCGGGGAGCTGTTTTTT
CDR3aa: CASSRSLGQWTGELFF

abundance: NA
v_gene: TRBV24-1
d_gene: NA
j_gene: TRBJ2-1
CDR3nt: TGTGCCACCAGTGATTCCCGACTAGGAGGACACAATGAGCAGTTCTTC
CDR3aa: CATSDSRLGGHNEQFF

abundance: NA
v_gene: TRBV20-1
d_gene: TRBD2
j_gene: TRBJ2-7
CDR3nt: TGCAGTGCTAGTCTGGCGGGGGTTCCGTACGAGCAGTACTTC
CDR3aa: CSASLAGVPYEQYF

abundance: NA
v_gene: TRBV4-1
d_gene: NA
j_gene: TRBJ2-7
CDR3nt: TGCGCCAGCAGCCAAGATAGGAAGGGGGTCAACGAGCAGTACTTC
CDR3aa: CASSQDRKGVNEQYF

abundance: NA
v_gene: TRBV6-4
d_gene: NA
j_gene: TRBJ2-1
CDR3nt: TGTGCCAGCAGTGACTTGGGGGCTGGCAATGAGCAGTTCTTC
CDR3aa: CASSDLGAGNEQFF

abundance: NA
v_gene: TRBV6-1
d_gene: TRBD1
j_gene: TRBJ2-3
CDR3nt: TGTGCCAGCAGAGAACAGGGGGCCGTTAGCACAGATACGCAGTATTTT
CDR3aa: CASREQGAVSTDTQYF

abundance: once
v_gene: TRBV29-1
d_gene: TRBD2
j_gene: TRBJ2-1
CDR3nt: TGCAGCTCCCTAGCGGGGGGGGCAGCAAATGAGCAGTTCTTC
CDR3aa: CSSLAGGAANEQFF

abundance: NA
v_gene: TRBV7-2
d_gene: NA
j_gene: TRBJ1-2
CDR3nt: TGTGCCAGCAGCTCCCCCAGAGGTAGAAATGGCTACACCTTC
CDR3aa: CASSSPRGRNGYTF